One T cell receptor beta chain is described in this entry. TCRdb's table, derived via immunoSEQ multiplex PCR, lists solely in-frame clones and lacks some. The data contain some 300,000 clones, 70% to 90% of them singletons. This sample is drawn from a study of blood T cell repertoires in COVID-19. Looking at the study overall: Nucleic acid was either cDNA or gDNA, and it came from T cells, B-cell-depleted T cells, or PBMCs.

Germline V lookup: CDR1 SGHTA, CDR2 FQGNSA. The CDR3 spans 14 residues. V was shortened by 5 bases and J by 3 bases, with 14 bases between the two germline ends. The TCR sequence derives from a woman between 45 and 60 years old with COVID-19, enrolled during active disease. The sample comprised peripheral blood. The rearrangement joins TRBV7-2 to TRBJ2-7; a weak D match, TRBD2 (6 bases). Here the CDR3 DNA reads TGTGCCAGCAGCCGGCGGACTAACTTCTACGAGCAGTACTTC. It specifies CASSRRTNFYEQYF.